Here is one T cell receptor beta chain with its context. What it binds is unknown. The PCR ran on 60 Vbeta and 13 Jbeta primers. Using immunoSEQ multiplex PCR, the repertoire was profiled, and TCRdb retains in-frame clones only, with some absent. The table lists fewer than 100,000 clones. The source of the sample is a study of cytomegalovirus exposure and HLA in healthy donors. The germline V gene has CDR1 ENHRY and CDR2 SYGVKD. The CDR3 extends over 14 amino acids. The J segment lost 3 bases and the V segment lost 6 bases, leaving 2 bases of the junction unmatched. General study findings and limits: Researchers counted 164 TCR beta chains as cytomegalovirus-associated.

The sample consisted of PBMCs. The sequence derives from a man in his forties or fifties in good health and CMV-seronegative. The V call is TRBV10-3, the J call TRBJ2-2, with 9 bases that match TRBD1. CDR3 residues: CAIRRTGDTGELFF. In DNA form, the CDR3 reads TGTGCCATCAGGCGGACAGGGGACACCGGGGAGCTGTTTTTT.